The 22 T cell receptor beta chains in this list originate from one sample, sequenced in a study of early T cells in non-severe SARS-CoV-2 infection. TCRdb redid the calling of the 5' RACE reads with MiXCR, one entry per CDR3 protein. The sample consists of about 72,000 distinct CDR3 sequences, around 10% of them appearing once. This sample comprised whole blood, obtained at baseline. The receptors come from an adult who was a healthcare worker with PCR-confirmed SARS-CoV-2 infection or an uninfected control (not recorded which).

In this sample, this clonotype turned up a few times. The chain employs TRBV6-2 or TRBV6-3 and TRBJ2-2, with D tentatively TRBD2 (6 bases). Per germline, CDR1 MNHEY and CDR2 SVGEGT. The length of the CDR3 is 15 residues. Trimming stripped 8 bases from V and 2 bases from J, with 15 bases between. The CDR3 nucleotides read TGTGCCAGCCAGAAGGGCGGGGCCAACACCGGGGAGCTGTTTTTT. This codes for CASQKGGANTGELFF.

The chain has TRBV20-1 and TRBJ1-1, with 8 bases identical to TRBD1. Trimming removed 2 bases from V and 2 bases from J; junction bases left unmatched: 7. CDR1 is DFQATT, CDR2 SNEGSKA, per germline (reference sequence). CDR3 size: 15 residues. The CDR3 DNA sequence: TGCAGTGCTAGACTTCCCGGGACAGGCAACACTGAAGCTTTCTTT. This sequence encodes CSARLPGTGNTEAFF.

The rearrangement links TRBV3-1 to TRBJ1-2, with unresolved D. From germline, CDR1 is LGHDT and CDR2 YNNKEL (reference sequence). V was clipped by 4 bases and J by 3 bases, with 9 bases between them. The CDR3 is made up of 13 amino acids. The CDR3 DNA sequence: TGTGCCAGCAGCCCTGACGGAGACTATGGCTACACCTTC. Its protein is CASSPDGDYGYTF.

The rearrangement links TRBV11-3 to TRBJ2-6; D gene ambiguous. V was pared by 5 bases and J by 3 bases, with 14 bases between. Germline assignment: CDR1 SGHNT and CDR2 YENEEA. The CDR3 runs 16 residues. DNA for the CDR3: TGTGCCAGCAGCCCCAGGCCCCTCGTTGGGGCCAACGTCCTGACTTTC. Translating it yields CASSPRPLVGANVLTF.

This clonotype was counted a few times. The chain combines TRBV20-1 with TRBJ1-5; 8 bases align to TRBD1. The CDR3 is 14 residues long. The V gene end was trimmed by 7 bases and the J gene end by 0 bases; junction bases not matched to a gene: 5. CDR1 and CDR2 from the germline V gene are DFQATT and SNEGSKA (reference sequence). This chain's CDR3 is CSVTGGNSNQPQHF. The CDR3 nucleotides are TGCAGTGTAACAGGGGGTAATAGCAATCAGCCCCAGCATTTT.

This sequence joins TRBV20-1 and TRBJ1-5; D might be TRBD1 (5 bases). The V gene lost 1 base and the J gene lost 5 bases, with 9 bases spanning the gap. This CDR3 region has 13 residues. Germline V gives CDR1 DFQATT, CDR2 SNEGSKA (reference sequence). CDR3 region: CSARAVGDQPQHF. The CDR3 DNA is TGCAGTGCTAGAGCCGTAGGGGATCAGCCCCAGCATTTT.

A note on this clonotype: A much larger clonotype is one base distant, so this may be a read error. The chain recombines TRBV29-1 with TRBJ1-1; a weak D match, TRBD1 (5 bases). This CDR3 has 13 amino acids. Trimming stripped 3 bases from V and 4 bases from J, with 12 bases between. Germline V lookup: CDR1 SQVTM, CDR2 ANQGSEA. The CDR3 DNA reads as TGCAGCGTTGAGGAGGGGCTGGCCACTGAAGCTTTCTTT. Protein product: CSVEEGLATEAFF.

This clonotype was found many times. The chain recombines TRBV4-1 with TRBJ2-7, with 7 positions matching TRBD1. This CDR3 is built from 13 residues. Germline values: CDR1 MGHRA, CDR2 YSYEKL. The V gene end was trimmed by 4 bases and the J gene end by 7 bases; junction bases not matched to a gene: 7. This CDR3 reads CASSREQGWEQYF. The CDR3 region has the DNA TGCGCCAGCAGCCGAGAACAGGGGTGGGAGCAGTACTTC.

The rearrangement links TRBV5-5 to TRBJ2-7; D is undetermined. The CDR3 loop spans 13 amino acids. V lost 1 base and J lost 4, with 9 bases in between. Germline V gene data show CDR1 as SGHKS and CDR2 as YYEKEE (reference sequence). The CDR3 protein is CASSLSLGYEQYF. The CDR3, as DNA: TGTGCCAGCAGCTTGTCGCTTGGATACGAGCAGTACTTC.

In its sample, this clonotype was seen a few times. V and J are TRBV5-1 and TRBJ1-1, with D perhaps matching TRBD1 (6 bases). Per the germline V gene, CDR1 is SGHRS and CDR2 is YFSETQ. The CDR3 runs 14 residues. V shed 2 bases and J shed 3 bases, with 11 bases lying between them. CDR3 nucleotides: TGCGCCAGCAGCTTCGGACAGCCCTACACTGAAGCTTTCTTT. Residues: CASSFGQPYTEAFF. Full variable domain (outside the CDR3, taken from reference TRBV5-1 and TRBJ1-1): KAGVTQTPRYLIKTRGQQVTLSCSPISGHRSVSWYQQTPGQGLQFLFEYFSETQRNKGNFPGRFSGRQFSNSRSEMNVSTLELGDSALYLCASSFGQPYTEAFFGQGTRLTVV.

V is TRBV6-2 or TRBV6-3 and J is TRBJ2-7; unclear D gene. The germline V gene encodes CDR1 MNHEY and CDR2 SVGEGT. V was trimmed by 4 bases and J by 0 bases, leaving 16 bases between them. The length of the CDR3 is 16 residues. CDR3 nucleotides: TGTGCCAGCAGTTTGTTGGGGTCTGGGGTCTCCTACGAGCAGTACTTC. It encodes CASSLLGSGVSYEQYF.

The rearrangement links TRBV7-6 to TRBJ1-6, with 7 bases aligning to TRBD1. Trimming removed 5 bases from V and 5 bases from J; junction bases left unmatched: 6. The CDR3 extends over 15 amino acids. Germline V gives CDR1 SGHVS, CDR2 FNYEAQ. The CDR3 sequence: CASSTGVGDNSPLHF. Written as DNA, the CDR3 is TGTGCCAGCAGCACAGGGGTGGGGGATAATTCACCCCTCCACTTT.

Ten or more counts support this clonotype. This chain uses TRBV11-2 with TRBJ2-1, with 9 positions matching TRBD2. The junction had 11 bases not matched to a gene; V was cut back by 4 bases and J by 4 bases. The CDR3 is 17 residues long. The germline gives CDR1 SGHAT, CDR2 FQNNGV. The CDR3 sequence: CASSYSGLAGTYNEQFF. In nucleotides, the CDR3 is TGTGCCAGCAGCTACTCCGGCCTAGCGGGGACTTACAATGAGCAGTTCTTC.

This clonotype has ten or more counts. The chain couples TRBV29-1 to TRBJ1-2, with 7 nucleotides matching TRBD1. CDR1 is SQVTM, CDR2 ANQGSEA, per germline. CDR3 length equals 13 residues. The V gene end was trimmed by 6 bases and the J gene end by 2 bases; junction bases not matched to a gene: 6. CDR3 in DNA: TGCAGCGTAGACAGGGACCGCAACTATGGCTACACCTTC. Translating gives CSVDRDRNYGYTF.

This clonotype appeared many times. The chain employs TRBV12-3 or TRBV12-4 and TRBJ2-4; D is perhaps TRBD1 or TRBD2 (5 bases each). Trimming pared 6 bases from V and 4 bases from J, leaving 7 bases between. CDR3 length: 12 residues. The CDR3 reads CASRGDKNIQYF. CDR3 nucleotides: TGTGCCAGCAGGGGGGATAAAAACATTCAGTACTTC.

This clonotype has just a few counts. V and J are TRBV4-3 and TRBJ1-6; D is unclear. CDR1 and CDR2 (germline): LGHNA, YSLEER. Trimming removed 4 bases at V and 14 bases at J, with 21 bases between. The CDR3 contains 15 residues. The chain's CDR3 is CASSLAGEPQGSLHF. The CDR3 DNA is TGCGCCAGCAGCCTAGCAGGCGAACCCCAAGGGTCCCTCCACTTT.

This clonotype turned up a few times. The chain links TRBV6-4 to TRBJ1-2; possibly TRBD1 for D (5 bases). The germline V and J ends were trimmed by 0 bases and 1 base, with 6 bases remaining between them. CDR1 MRHNA and CDR2 SNTAGT come from the germline V gene. The CDR3 covers 14 residues. The CDR3 DNA is TGTGCCAGCAGTGACTCTGGGGGTAACTATGGCTACACCTTC. This gives the protein CASSDSGGNYGYTF.

The V gene is TRBV7-2, the J gene TRBJ2-3; 7 bases are shared with TRBD1. The CDR3 spans 14 residues. Germline V CDR1 and CDR2: SGHTA, FQGNSA. Trimming cost V 5 bases and J 5 bases; bases outside gene matches: 7. CDR3 nucleotide sequence: TGTGCCAGCAGCGCTCAGGGGGTGGAAGATACGCAGTATTTT. Protein sequence: CASSAQGVEDTQYF.

This clonotype has a count of ten or more. The chain has TRBV24-1 and TRBJ2-1; D gene ambiguous. The V and J ends lost 3 bases and 0 bases respectively, with 11 bases between them. CDR1 and CDR2 from the germline V gene are KGHDR and SFDVKD. This CDR3 has 16 amino acids. The CDR3 nucleotides are TGTGCCACCAGTGATCCGCCTCGAAGCTCCTACAATGAGCAGTTCTTC. Residues: CATSDPPRSSYNEQFF.

V usage is TRBV30 and J usage is TRBJ1-2; D remains ambiguous. V lost 4 bases, J lost 3 bases, and 9 bases lay in between. This CDR3 is built from 12 residues. CDR1 and CDR2 from the germline V gene are GTSNPN and SVGIG (reference sequence). For the CDR3, the DNA is TGTGCCTGGAATGCGGAGTACTATGGCTACACCTTC. Protein sequence: CAWNAEYYGYTF.

The table lists this clonotype with many counts. The rearrangement uses TRBV25-1 and TRBJ1-1, with D hard to call. V lost 5 bases, J lost 3 bases, and 4 bases lay in between. The CDR3 is made up of 11 amino acids. The germline CDR1 and CDR2 sequences are MGHDK and SYGVNS. The CDR3 reads CASSSYTEAFF. Written as DNA, the CDR3 is TGTGCCAGCAGTTCCTACACTGAAGCTTTCTTT.

The sample holds many counts of this clonotype. The J gene is TRBJ2-7, the V gene TRBV6-2 or TRBV6-3, with 9 bases matching TRBD1. Per germline, CDR1 MNHEY and CDR2 SVGEGT. This CDR3 contains 14 residues. V lost 5 bases to trimming and J lost 4 bases; unmatched junction nucleotides: 6. The CDR3: CASSRDRDRYEQYF. DNA for the CDR3: TGTGCCAGCAGTCGGGACAGGGACAGGTACGAGCAGTACTTC.